These 26 T cell receptor beta chains came from one sample sequenced in a study of blood T cell repertoires in COVID-19. Data came from immunoSEQ multiplex PCR; TCRdb stores just in-frame clones and leaves some out. The table shows approximately 170,000 clones, with 83% occurring only once. The sample was peripheral blood. All receptors derive from a woman between 70 and 85 years old with COVID-19, enrolled during active disease.

The chain joins TRBV19 to TRBJ1-2; D gene unclear. This CDR3 contains 14 residues. Germline values: CDR1 LNHDA, CDR2 SQIVND (reference sequence). V lost 6 bases and J lost 0, with 11 bases in between. The CDR3: CASRGPSTNYGYTF. CDR3 DNA: TGTGCCAGTAGGGGCCCAAGTACTAACTATGGCTACACCTTC.

This rearrangement joins TRBV2 to TRBJ2-7, with 7 bases lining up with TRBD2. V lost 7 bases, J lost 1 base, and 10 bases stayed unmatched. Germline loops: CDR1 SNHLY, CDR2 FYNNEI. CDR3 size: 15 residues. DNA of the CDR3: TGTGCCAGCACCCCCGGGGGGAGTCAGTCCTACGAGCAGTACTTC. It encodes CASTPGGSQSYEQYF.

This CDR3 is CASSLGTSGSAETQYF. The CDR3 region has the DNA TGTGCCAGCAGCTTAGGGACTAGCGGGAGCGCAGAGACCCAGTACTTC. The J gene is TRBJ2-5, the V gene TRBV11-2; TRBD2 aligns across 13 bases. Trimming removed 1 base from V and 4 bases from J; junction bases left unmatched: 3. In germline, CDR1 is SGHAT, CDR2 FQNNGV. The CDR3 runs to 16 residues.

The V and J genes are TRBV28 and TRBJ2-1; 9 bases align to TRBD2. The CDR3 is 14 amino acids. From germline, CDR1 is MDHEN and CDR2 SYDVKM. The ends lost 9 bases at V and 4 bases at J; junction bases unmatched: 7. The CDR3 loop reads CASTGTSFYNEQFF. CDR3 nucleotide sequence: TGTGCCAGTACCGGGACTAGCTTTTACAATGAGCAGTTCTTC. The whole variable domain, remainder taken from reference TRBV28 and TRBJ2-1, is DVKVTQSSRYLVKRTGEKVFLECVQDMDHENMFWYRQDPGLGLRLIYFSYDVKMKEKGDIPEGYSVSREKKERFSLILESASTNQTSMYLCASTGTSFYNEQFFGPGTRLTVL.

The chain uses TRBV6-5 and TRBJ2-7; D remains ambiguous. The CDR3 length is 13 residues. Germline V gene lookup returns CDR1 MNHEY and CDR2 SVGAGI. Between the trimmed V and J ends, which lost 2 bases and 2 bases, there was a span of 7 bases. The CDR3 sequence: CASSYPGTYEQYF. DNA for the CDR3: TGTGCCAGCAGTTACCCAGGTACCTACGAGCAGTACTTC.

This clone was seen a single time. The chain carries TRBV24-1 and TRBJ1-4; D not resolved. The CDR3 contains 15 residues. The germline V gene encodes CDR1 KGHDR and CDR2 SFDVKD. V lost 4 bases and J lost 7, with 15 bases in between. CDR3 in amino acids: CATSDPSGTGEKLFF. CDR3 DNA sequence: TGTGCCACCAGTGACCCCAGCGGCACTGGTGAAAAACTGTTTTTT.

This sequence joins TRBV30 and TRBJ2-1, with D uncertain. The CDR3 has 12 residues. Trimming shortened V by 3 bases and J by 7 bases, and 10 bases separated the two germline ends. Germline CDR1 and CDR2: GTSNPN and SVGIG (reference sequence). DNA for the CDR3: TGTGCCTGGAGCCGCGGTTTGAATGAGCAGTTCTTC. Amino acids: CAWSRGLNEQFF.

V usage is TRBV19 and J usage is TRBJ2-2; 12 bases match TRBD2. Trimming at V came to 7 bases and at J to 5 bases, leaving 8 bases not matched to a gene. The CDR3 sequence is 16 residues long. Germline loops: CDR1 LNHDA, CDR2 SQIVND (reference sequence). CDR3 sequence: CASTPLAGGRTGELFF. The CDR3 region has the DNA TGTGCCAGTACTCCTCTAGCGGGAGGGCGAACCGGGGAGCTGTTTTTT.

The genes are TRBV5-1 and TRBJ2-7; 8 bases match TRBD1. Trimming at V came to 4 bases and at J to 5 bases, leaving 11 bases not matched to a gene. Germline values: CDR1 SGHRS, CDR2 YFSETQ. The CDR3 is 15 amino acids. DNA of the CDR3: TGCGCCAGCAGCCGCGCCAGACAGGGGTACGACGAGCAGTACTTC. The encoded protein is CASSRARQGYDEQYF. Using reference TRBV5-1 and TRBJ2-7 for the parts outside the CDR3, the full variable domain is KAGVTQTPRYLIKTRGQQVTLSCSPISGHRSVSWYQQTPGQGLQFLFEYFSETQRNKGNFPGRFSGRQFSNSRSEMNVSTLELGDSALYLCASSRARQGYDEQYFGPGTRLTVT.

The chain joins TRBV3-1 (or the pseudogene TRBV3-2) to TRBJ1-1, with D unclear. This CDR3 is 13 amino acids long. The germline CDR1 and CDR2 sequences are LGHDT and YNNKEL (reference sequence). The V gene lost 1 base and the J gene lost 2 bases, with 5 bases spanning the gap. The CDR3 reads CASSQAHNTEAFF. The DNA of the CDR3 is TGTGCCAGCAGCCAAGCCCATAACACTGAAGCTTTCTTT.

This chain joins TRBV6-2 or TRBV6-3 and TRBJ2-1, with no clear D. The ends were cut back, 6 bases at V and 8 bases at J, with 11 bases in the middle. Germline V gene data show CDR1 as MNHEY and CDR2 as SVGEGT. The CDR3 runs to 12 residues. Written as DNA, the CDR3 is TGTGCCAGCAGCGCCCACGCGTATGAGCAGTTCTTC. Protein product: CASSAHAYEQFF.

The rearrangement uses TRBV20-1 and TRBJ2-1, with 9 bases that match TRBD2. This CDR3 is built from 15 residues. The J segment lost 5 bases and the V segment lost 3 bases, leaving 8 bases of the junction unmatched. Germline V CDR1 and CDR2: DFQATT, SNEGSKA (reference sequence). This CDR3 is CSASRQAGGNNEQFF. The DNA of the CDR3 is TGCAGTGCTAGTCGACAGGCGGGAGGGAACAATGAGCAGTTCTTC.

The chain employs TRBV7-9 and TRBJ1-1, with D possibly matching TRBD1 (6 bases). The length of the CDR3 is 12 residues. Trimming took 1 base from V and 7 from J, leaving 7 bases between them. CDR1 and CDR2 from the germline V gene are SEHNR and FQNEAQ (reference sequence). CDR3 in amino acids: CASSLGTVEAFF. CDR3 DNA sequence: TGTGCCAGCAGCTTAGGGACAGTTGAAGCTTTCTTT.

V is TRBV5-6 and J is TRBJ2-7, with unresolved D. V was cut by 5 bases and J by 5 bases, with 26 bases left in between. The CDR3 has 17 amino acids. Germline lookup yields CDR1 SGHDT and CDR2 YYEEEE. CDR3 in amino acids: CASSHRRSIFPKNEQYF. CDR3 DNA sequence: TGTGCCAGCAGTCACCGAAGGAGTATATTTCCAAAGAACGAGCAGTACTTC.

J is TRBJ2-7 and V is TRBV6-2 or TRBV6-3; 7 bases are a match to TRBD2. CDR1 is MNHEY and CDR2 is SVGEGT in the germline V gene. There are 15 residues in the CDR3. V was clipped by 2 bases and J by 0 bases; unmatched bases: 4. CDR3 residues: CASSYGLAASYEQYF. CDR3 DNA sequence: TGTGCCAGCAGTTACGGTCTAGCGGCCTCCTACGAGCAGTACTTC.

J is TRBJ2-2 and V is TRBV7-8; 14 nucleotides agree with TRBD2. J gave up 6 bases and V 6 bases, and 15 bases lay outside the gene matches. Germline lookup yields CDR1 SGHVS and CDR2 FQNEAQ. The CDR3 spans 19 residues. CDR3 region: CASRPDLRLAGGNPGELFF. The CDR3, as DNA: TGTGCCAGCAGGCCCGATCTTCGACTAGCGGGAGGGAATCCCGGGGAGCTGTTTTTT.

The chain combines TRBV11-3 with TRBJ1-3, with 9 positions matching TRBD1. CDR1 and CDR2 from the germline V gene are SGHNT and YENEEA. J lost 0 bases, V lost 3 bases, and 12 bases had no gene match. The CDR3 has 19 residues. CDR3 loop: CASSFRDRVRHLSGNTIYF. The CDR3, as DNA: TGTGCCAGCAGCTTCCGGGACAGGGTTCGGCACCTCTCTGGAAACACCATATATTTT.

J is TRBJ2-2 and V is TRBV6-2 or TRBV6-3; 7 bases align to TRBD2. CDR1 and CDR2 from the germline V gene are MNHEY and SVGEGT. Trimming removed 6 bases from V and 7 bases from J; junction bases left unmatched: 11. This CDR3 comprises 15 residues. The CDR3 region is CASSTGTTDNGELFF. CDR3 coding DNA: TGTGCCAGCAGCACCGGGACTACCGACAACGGGGAGCTGTTTTTT.

The chain employs TRBV6-5 and TRBJ1-5; D gene uncertain. The germline V and J ends were trimmed by 7 bases and 2 bases, with 12 bases remaining between them. Germline loops: CDR1 MNHEY, CDR2 SVGAGI. There are 14 residues in the CDR3. The CDR3 DNA sequence: TGTGCCAGCAAGCAGGAGGGCGGCAATCAGCCCCAGCATTTT. Amino acid sequence: CASKQEGGNQPQHF.

V is TRBV18 and J is TRBJ2-5, with D possibly TRBD1 on 6 matching bases. V was trimmed by 2 bases and J by 7 bases, leaving 11 bases between them. CDR3 length: 13 residues. Germline-derived CDR1 and CDR2 are KGHSH and LQKENI. The CDR3: CASSPGQFVTQYF. Here the CDR3 DNA reads TGTGCCAGCTCACCAGGACAGTTTGTGACCCAGTACTTC.

The chain uses TRBV7-2 and TRBJ2-1, with 9 bases that match TRBD2. V dropped 3 bases and J dropped 15; count of bases not matched to a gene: 27. This CDR3 has 19 residues. Germline V gives CDR1 SGHTA, CDR2 FQGNSA. In nucleotides, the CDR3 is TGTGCCAGCAGCTTGGATTTAGTTAGCGGGAGTAGCGAGAGTAGGACTTTGTTCTTC. Its protein is CASSLDLVSGSSESRTLFF.

The rearrangement links TRBV5-4 to TRBJ1-4, with D maybe TRBD1 (6 bases). CDR1 and CDR2 (germline): SGHNT, YYREEE (reference sequence). The CDR3 is made up of 16 amino acids. V shed 8 bases and J shed 6 bases, with 23 bases lying between them. This chain's CDR3 is CASERGILMDYEKLFF. In nucleotides, the CDR3 is TGTGCCAGTGAGAGGGGGATACTCATGGATTATGAAAAACTGTTTTTT.

The rearrangement links TRBV15 to TRBJ1-6; TRBD1 agrees at 8 bases. The junction had 8 bases not matched to a gene; V was cut back by 3 bases and J by 7 bases. Germline loops: CDR1 LNHNV, CDR2 YYDKDF (reference sequence). The CDR3 spans 16 residues. The CDR3 protein is CATSSGQGGRNSPLHF. The CDR3, as DNA: TGTGCCACCAGCAGCGGACAGGGAGGTAGAAATTCACCCCTCCACTTT.

J is TRBJ2-7 and V is TRBV28; D gene uncertain. Germline CDR1 MDHEN, CDR2 SYDVKM. CDR3 length: 12 amino acids. V was shortened by 3 bases and J by 8 bases, with 11 bases between the two germline ends. Here the CDR3 reads CASSLWQDKQYF. Written as DNA, the CDR3 is TGTGCCAGCAGTTTGTGGCAGGATAAGCAGTACTTC.

The chain carries TRBV7-9 and TRBJ2-2; no clear D. Trimming cost V 7 bases and J 0 bases, with 12 bases left between them. CDR1 SEHNR and CDR2 FQNEAQ come from the germline V gene (reference sequence). The CDR3 is 15 amino acids. CDR3 sequence (DNA): TGTGCCAGCATGAGAACCGTACCGAACACCGGGGAGCTGTTTTTT. This codes for CASMRTVPNTGELFF.

The chain combines TRBV11-3 with TRBJ2-2; 9 positions match TRBD2. This CDR3 has 15 amino acids. Germline V gene data show CDR1 as SGHNT and CDR2 as YENEEA. V dropped 10 bases and J dropped 5; count of bases not matched to a gene: 11. CDR3 sequence reads: CAIFLGTSYTGELFF. CDR3 nucleotide sequence: TGTGCCATCTTCCTAGGGACTAGCTATACCGGGGAGCTGTTTTTT.